Reported below is one T cell receptor (beta chain). No antigen is known for it. The CDR3 length is 14 residues. The V and J ends lost 3 bases and 0 bases respectively, with 6 bases between them. Germline CDR1 MNHEY, CDR2 SVGAGI. Researchers ran the PCR with 60 Vbeta and 13 Jbeta primers. Libraries were prepared by immunoSEQ multiplex PCR; TCRdb keeps only in-frame clonotypes and omits some of them. The sample carries 52,000 or so clones, approximately 78% recorded once. This specimen comes from a study of cytomegalovirus exposure and HLA in healthy donors. The study's findings and limits: Immune exposure information comprised only CMV serostatus. Owing to their indistinguishability, certain V segments, notably TRBV6-2 and TRBV6-3, were excluded.

The receptor was isolated from a female donor in good health and CMV-seronegative. Sample: PBMCs. The chain is built from TRBV6-5 and TRBJ2-1; no definite D call. The CDR3 region has the DNA TGTGCCAGCAGTTATGGCATCTCCTACAATGAGCAGTTCTTC. The encoded protein is CASSYGISYNEQFF.